The 22 T cell receptor beta chains listed next were all sequenced from one sample in a study of T cell responses to AZD1222 COVID-19 vaccine. The repertoire was sequenced with immunoSEQ multiplex PCR; TCRdb's copy has only in-frame clones and lacks some. The table lists fewer than 85,000 clones, 92% of them singletons, with 6% to 8.5% in the top ten. The specimen was peripheral blood, collected on day 0 of MenACWY control vaccination. These receptors were obtained from an adult in good health.

This clone was found once. V and J are TRBV10-3 and TRBJ1-1; possibly TRBD1 for D (5 bases). The CDR3 spans 15 residues. Germline V gene sequence: CDR1 ENHRY, CDR2 SYGVKD. The ends were cut back, 3 bases at V and 0 bases at J, with 11 bases in the middle. CDR3 sequence: CAISEGPGMNTEAFF. CDR3 coding DNA: TGTGCCATCAGTGAAGGTCCAGGGATGAACACTGAAGCTTTCTTT.

The chain carries TRBV7-2 and TRBJ2-4; 7 bases are shared with TRBD2. The CDR3 sequence is 14 residues long. The V segment lost 6 bases and the J segment 5 bases; nucleotides outside the gene matches: 7. The germline gives CDR1 SGHTA, CDR2 FQGNSA. The CDR3 DNA follows: TGTGCCAGCAGACGATTTGGGGGGGAAAACATTCAGTACTTC. This gives the protein CASRRFGGENIQYF.

The rearrangement joins TRBV15 to TRBJ2-1, with D possibly being TRBD1 or TRBD2 (7 bases each). The CDR3 sequence is 15 residues long. CDR1 is LNHNV and CDR2 is YYDKDF in the germline V gene (reference sequence). V lost 6 bases to trimming and J lost 9 bases, with 21 bases between them. The CDR3 spells CATRLGGLGGGEQFF. CDR3 nucleotide sequence: TGTGCCACCAGACTCGGCGGACTAGGGGGCGGTGAGCAGTTCTTC.

The genes are TRBV28 and TRBJ2-1, with D perhaps being TRBD1 or TRBD2 (5 bases each). The CDR3 totals 15 residues. V was trimmed by 5 bases and J by 9 bases, leaving 20 bases between them. The germline CDR1 and CDR2 sequences are MDHEN and SYDVKM. Written as DNA, the CDR3 is TGTGCCAGCAGTCACGGGACCTCCCCCTATGGTGAGCAGTTCTTC. Amino acids: CASSHGTSPYGEQFF.

This chain uses TRBV9 with TRBJ2-1; 8 positions match TRBD2. With 0 bases clipped from V and 7 bases from J, the junction kept 9 bases outside the gene matches. This CDR3 contains 16 residues. Per germline, CDR1 SGDLS and CDR2 YYNGEE. As DNA, the CDR3 is TGTGCCAGCAGCGTAGTCGGGAGGGCCGGGGAGAATGAGCAGTTCTTC. Its translation is CASSVVGRAGENEQFF.

The chain joins TRBV7-8 to TRBJ2-3; 7 nucleotides align to TRBD1. The CDR3 is made up of 14 amino acids. The V gene end was trimmed by 5 bases and the J gene end by 7 bases; junction bases not matched to a gene: 9. Germline V gene sequence: CDR1 SGHVS, CDR2 FQNEAQ. DNA for the CDR3: TGTGCCAGCAGCACTAGGACAGGAATTAATACGCAGTATTTT. It translates to CASSTRTGINTQYF.

The chain is built from TRBV6-2 or TRBV6-3 and TRBJ2-5; weak D call: TRBD1 (5 bases). Per the germline V gene, CDR1 is MNHEY and CDR2 is SVGEGT. The V end was cut by 6 bases, the J end by 5 bases, with 22 bases between. The CDR3 totals 16 residues. The CDR3, as DNA: TGTGCCAGCAGCTTTCACCGTGCCCAGGGTGGGGAGACCCAGTACTTC. Its translation: CASSFHRAQGGETQYF.

The V and J genes are TRBV9 and TRBJ2-2; TRBD2 matches 7 bases. The V gene end was trimmed by 3 bases and the J gene end by 4 bases; junction bases not matched to a gene: 6. This CDR3 is 15 amino acids long. Germline values: CDR1 SGDLS, CDR2 YYNGEE. CDR3 nucleotides: TGTGCCAGCAGCGAGTCGGGGAGGGGCACCGGGGAGCTGTTTTTT. This translates into CASSESGRGTGELFF.

This sequence joins TRBV28 and TRBJ1-5; D remains ambiguous. The V gene lost 5 bases and the J gene lost 2 bases, with 13 bases spanning the gap. The CDR3 covers 15 residues. The germline gives CDR1 MDHEN, CDR2 SYDVKM. The CDR3 is CASSPPPGGNQPQHF. The CDR3, as DNA: TGTGCCAGCAGTCCCCCGCCAGGAGGCAATCAGCCCCAGCATTTT.

The gene calls are TRBV3-1 (or the pseudogene TRBV3-2) and TRBJ2-7; 10 positions match TRBD1. V trimming: 3 bases; J trimming: 4 bases; junction bases outside the gene matches: 3. CDR3 size: 14 residues. The germline gives CDR1 LGHDT, CDR2 YNNKEL (reference sequence). CDR3 loop: CASSQTGGRYEQYF. CDR3 DNA sequence: TGTGCCAGCAGCCAGACAGGGGGCAGGTACGAGCAGTACTTC.

As for this clone: The junction does not match germline at one end; this may be a read error. The rearrangement uses TRBV6-6 and TRBJ1-1; possibly TRBD1 for D (6 bases). Germline V gives CDR1 MNHNY, CDR2 SVGAGI (reference sequence). The CDR3 is made up of 15 amino acids. The CDR3 DNA is TGTGCCAGCAGAACGAACGACAGGATGAACACTAAAGCTTTCTTT. Translation gives CASRTNDRMNTKAFF.

J is TRBJ1-2 and V is TRBV19; possible D gene TRBD1, 6 bases. V lost 6 bases to trimming and J lost 4 bases, with 15 bases between them. CDR3 length: 14 residues. CDR1 and CDR2 (germline): LNHDA, SQIVND (reference sequence). The CDR3 spells CASSPRGTSYGYTF. Here the CDR3 DNA reads TGTGCCAGTAGCCCCAGGGGTACTAGCTATGGCTACACCTTC. The variable domain in full, with the rest retrieved from reference TRBV19 and TRBJ1-2, is DGGITQSPKYLFRKEGQNVTLSCEQNLNHDAMYWYRQDPGQGLRLIYYSQIVNDFQKGDIAEGYSVSREKKESFPLTVTSAQKNPTAFYLCASSPRGTSYGYTFGSGTRLTVV.

The J gene is TRBJ2-2, the V gene TRBV27, with no clear D. Germline CDR1 MNHEY, CDR2 SMNVEV (reference sequence). The V end lost 3 bases, the J end lost 6 bases, and 17 bases lay between the germline ends. The CDR3 length is 16 residues. The DNA of the CDR3 is TGTGCCAGCAGTTTCTCCCCCTCAGTTGGCTCCGGGGAGCTGTTTTTT. Its protein is CASSFSPSVGSGELFF.

V gene TRBV7-6 combines with J gene TRBJ1-6; D perhaps matches TRBD1 (6 bases). V was cut by 4 bases and J by 6 bases, with 10 bases left in between. Germline CDR1 and CDR2: SGHVS and FNYEAQ. CDR3 length equals 14 residues. The CDR3 loop reads CASSSQGSNSPLHF. The CDR3 coding sequence is TGTGCCAGCAGCTCCCAGGGGAGTAATTCACCCCTCCACTTT.

In regard to this clone: One junction end does not reproduce the germline sequence, and a read error may be involved. The chain combines TRBV28 with TRBJ1-2; D is ambiguous. CDR3 size: 12 residues. The germline CDR1 and CDR2 sequences are MDHEN and SYDVKM. DNA of the CDR3: TGTGCCAGCACTTTATCTAACTATGGCTACACCTTC. It specifies CASTLSNYGYTF.

The rearrangement uses TRBV27 and TRBJ1-4; D is unresolved. Trimming removed 7 bases at V and 3 bases at J, with 12 bases between. The CDR3 sequence is 14 residues long. CDR1 is MNHEY and CDR2 is SMNVEV in the germline V gene (reference sequence). CDR3 sequence reads: CASTGLGANEKLFF. The CDR3 DNA reads TGTGCCAGCACAGGCCTTGGTGCTAATGAAAAACTGTTTTTT.

The gene calls are TRBV5-6 and TRBJ2-2; 10 positions match TRBD1. The CDR3 runs to 15 residues. After removal of 4 bases from V and 7 bases from J, the junction contained 7 bases not matched to a gene. CDR1 and CDR2 from the germline V gene are SGHDT and YYEEEE. Here the CDR3 reads CASSPLTGGGGELFF. CDR3 in DNA: TGTGCCAGCAGCCCATTGACAGGGGGCGGCGGGGAGCTGTTTTTT. Combining the CDR3 with reference TRBV5-6 and TRBJ2-2 gives the whole variable domain DAGVTQSPTHLIKTRGQQVTLRCSPKSGHDTVSWYQQALGQGPQFIFQYYEEEERQRGNFPDRFSGHQFPNYSSELNVNALLLGDSALYLCASSPLTGGGGELFFGEGSRLTVL.

CDR3 nucleotide sequence: TGTGCCAGCAGTACCCTCGACAGCTCCTACGAGCAGTACTTC. As protein: CASSTLDSSYEQYF. The chain employs TRBV28 and TRBJ2-7, with D possibly being TRBD1 (5 bases). Germline V gene data show CDR1 as MDHEN and CDR2 as SYDVKM. V lost 5 bases, J lost 0 bases, and 11 bases lay in between. This CDR3 contains 14 residues.

The chain has TRBV28 and TRBJ2-7, with D hard to call. V dropped 8 bases and J dropped 6 bases, with 17 bases sitting between them. Per germline, CDR1 MDHEN and CDR2 SYDVKM. This CDR3 is built from 13 residues. This CDR3 is CASHTPLRGEQYF. CDR3 in DNA: TGTGCCAGCCATACCCCCCTCCGTGGCGAGCAGTACTTC.

The V call is TRBV24-1, the J call TRBJ2-3; D is uncertain. This CDR3 region has 14 residues. The germline V and J ends were trimmed by 6 bases and 4 bases, with 13 bases remaining between them. The germline V gene encodes CDR1 KGHDR and CDR2 SFDVKD. The CDR3 DNA reads as TGTGCCACCAGTTCTTGGGGTGGTGCAGATACGCAGTATTTT. Its protein is CATSSWGGADTQYF.

V and J are TRBV2 and TRBJ2-3; D ambiguous. Germline V gene lookup returns CDR1 SNHLY and CDR2 FYNNEI. V lost 5 bases to trimming and J lost 0 bases, with 6 bases between them. CDR3 length: 13 residues. CDR3 nucleotide sequence: TGTGCCAGCAGTACCGACAGCACAGATACGCAGTATTTT. It encodes CASSTDSTDTQYF.

This clone was observed a few times. The CDR3 loop is CASSYSRDLGYEQYF. The CDR3 nucleotides are TGTGCCAGCAGTTACTCGAGGGACCTTGGCTACGAGCAGTACTTC. The chain carries TRBV6-5 and TRBJ2-7; either TRBD1 or TRBD2 may fit D (5 bases each). The V end was cut by 0 bases, the J end by 3 bases, with 12 bases between. CDR1 and CDR2 from the germline V gene are MNHEY and SVGAGI. The CDR3 runs 15 residues.